Reported below is one T cell receptor (beta chain). This CDR3 has 14 residues. Germline V gene data show CDR1 as SGDLS and CDR2 as YYNGEE. This entry is derived from a study of cytomegalovirus exposure and HLA in healthy donors. 60 Vbeta and 13 Jbeta primers were used in PCR. Produced via immunoSEQ multiplex PCR; TCRdb's table is partial and in-frame only. The sample holds about 200,000 clones, roughly 80% seen once. The V call is TRBV9, the J call TRBJ2-5; D is perhaps TRBD2 (5 bases). The J call may be incorrect, as the DNA end agrees better with TRBJ2-7. The clonotype comes from a woman between 35 and 50 years old in good health and CMV-seronegative. The sequenced sample was PBMCs. CDR3 DNA: TGTGCCAGCAGCGAAGGACTCCTGGGGTACGAGCAGTACTTC. It encodes CASSEGLLGYEQYF.